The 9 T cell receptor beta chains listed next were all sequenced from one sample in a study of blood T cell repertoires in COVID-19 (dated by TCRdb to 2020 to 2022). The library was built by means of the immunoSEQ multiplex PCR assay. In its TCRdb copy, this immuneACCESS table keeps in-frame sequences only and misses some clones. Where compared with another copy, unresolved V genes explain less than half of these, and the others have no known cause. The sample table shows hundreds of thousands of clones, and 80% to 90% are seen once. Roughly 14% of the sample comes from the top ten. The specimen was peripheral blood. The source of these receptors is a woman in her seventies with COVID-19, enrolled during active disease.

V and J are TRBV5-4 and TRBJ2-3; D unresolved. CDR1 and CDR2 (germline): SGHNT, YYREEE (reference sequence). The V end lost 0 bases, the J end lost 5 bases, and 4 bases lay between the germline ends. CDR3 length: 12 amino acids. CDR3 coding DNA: TGTGCCAGCAGCTTGGTCCTAGATACGCAGTATTTT. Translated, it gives CASSLVLDTQYF.

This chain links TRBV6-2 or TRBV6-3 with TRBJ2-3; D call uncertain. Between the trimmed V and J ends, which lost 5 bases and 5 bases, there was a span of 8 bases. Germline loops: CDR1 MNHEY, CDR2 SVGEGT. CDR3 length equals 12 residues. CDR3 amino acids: CASSLVQDTQYF. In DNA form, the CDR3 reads TGTGCCAGCAGTCTAGTACAAGATACGCAGTATTTT.

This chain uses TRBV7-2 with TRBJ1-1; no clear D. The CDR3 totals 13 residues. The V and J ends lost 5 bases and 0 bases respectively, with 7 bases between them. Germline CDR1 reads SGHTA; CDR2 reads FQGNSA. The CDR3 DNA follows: TGTGCCAGCAGCAACAGAGTGAACACTGAAGCTTTCTTT. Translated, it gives CASSNRVNTEAFF.

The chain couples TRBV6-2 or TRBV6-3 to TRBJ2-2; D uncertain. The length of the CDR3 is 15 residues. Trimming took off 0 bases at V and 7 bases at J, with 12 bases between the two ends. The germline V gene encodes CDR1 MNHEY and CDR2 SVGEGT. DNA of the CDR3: TGTGCCAGCAGTTACTCGTCAGATCCATTCGGGGAGCTGTTTTTT. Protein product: CASSYSSDPFGELFF.

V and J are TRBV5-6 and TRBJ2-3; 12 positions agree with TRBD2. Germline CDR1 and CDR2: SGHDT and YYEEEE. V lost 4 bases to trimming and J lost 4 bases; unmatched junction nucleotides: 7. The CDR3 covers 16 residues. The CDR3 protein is CASSIPGLAGPDTQYF. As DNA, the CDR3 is TGTGCCAGCAGCATTCCGGGACTAGCGGGTCCAGATACGCAGTATTTT. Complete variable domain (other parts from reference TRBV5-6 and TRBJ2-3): DAGVTQSPTHLIKTRGQQVTLRCSPKSGHDTVSWYQQALGQGPQFIFQYYEEEERQRGNFPDRFSGHQFPNYSSELNVNALLLGDSALYLCASSIPGLAGPDTQYFGPGTRLTVL.

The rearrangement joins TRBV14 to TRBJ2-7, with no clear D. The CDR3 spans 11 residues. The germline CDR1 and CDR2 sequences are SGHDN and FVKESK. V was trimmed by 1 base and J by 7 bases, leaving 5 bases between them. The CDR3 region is CASSQAVEQYF. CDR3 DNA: TGTGCCAGCAGCCAAGCAGTAGAGCAGTACTTC.

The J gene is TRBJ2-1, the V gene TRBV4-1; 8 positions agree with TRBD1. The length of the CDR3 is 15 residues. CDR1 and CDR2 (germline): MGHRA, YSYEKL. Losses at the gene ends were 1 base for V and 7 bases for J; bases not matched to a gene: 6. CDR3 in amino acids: CASSQVGRGLNEQFF. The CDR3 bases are TGCGCCAGCAGCCAAGTCGGCAGGGGGCTTAATGAGCAGTTCTTC.

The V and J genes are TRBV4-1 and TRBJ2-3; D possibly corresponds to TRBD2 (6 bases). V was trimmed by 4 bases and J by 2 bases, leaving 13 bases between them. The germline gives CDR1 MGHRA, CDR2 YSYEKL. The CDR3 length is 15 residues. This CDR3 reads CASSPRGAPTDTQYF. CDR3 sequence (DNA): TGCGCCAGCAGCCCGCGGGGAGCCCCCACAGATACGCAGTATTTT.

DNA for the CDR3: TGTGCTAGTGGTTCTCCGGGTATCGGCTATGGCTACACCTTC. This sequence encodes CASGSPGIGYGYTF. The chain combines TRBV12-5 with TRBJ1-2, with unresolved D. V dropped 4 bases and J dropped 4 bases, with 13 bases sitting between them. The CDR3 loop spans 14 amino acids. The germline V gene has CDR1 LGHNT and CDR2 FRNRAP.